This T cell receptor beta chain was identified during a study of blood T cell repertoires in COVID-19. Measured with immunoSEQ multiplex PCR; TCRdb has only the in-frame clones, and not every one. The sample includes under 110,000 clones, over 70% seen only once; the top ten take roughly 0.86%. This clone was counted a single time. This sequence was found in a human donor with acute or convalescent COVID-19. The donor label of this sample is uncertain. The specimen sequenced was peripheral blood.

In DNA, the CDR3 is TGTGCCAGCTCACCAAGGGAGCCGGGCCACTCTGGAAACACCATATATTTT. Translation: CASSPREPGHSGNTIYF. The gene calls are TRBV18 and TRBJ1-3, with D unclear. Deletions cut 2 bases from V and 0 bases from J, with 14 bases between. This CDR3 has 17 residues. The V gene's germline CDR1 is KGHSH and CDR2 LQKENI.